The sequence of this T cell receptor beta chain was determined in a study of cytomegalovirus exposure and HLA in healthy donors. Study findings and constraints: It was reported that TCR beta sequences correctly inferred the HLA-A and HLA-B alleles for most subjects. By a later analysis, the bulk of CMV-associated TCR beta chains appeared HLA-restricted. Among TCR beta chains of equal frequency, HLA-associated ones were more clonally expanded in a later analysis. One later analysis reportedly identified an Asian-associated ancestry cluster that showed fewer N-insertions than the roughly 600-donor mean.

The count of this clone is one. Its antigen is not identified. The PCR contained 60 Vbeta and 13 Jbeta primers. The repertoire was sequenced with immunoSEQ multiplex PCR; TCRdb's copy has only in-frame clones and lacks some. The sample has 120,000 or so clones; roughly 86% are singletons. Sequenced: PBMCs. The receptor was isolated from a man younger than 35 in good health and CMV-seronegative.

In DNA form, the CDR3 reads TGTGCCAGCAGCTTAAGAGGACAGATGAACACCGGGGAGCTGTTTTTT. Its translation: CASSLRGQMNTGELFF. The chain recombines TRBV11-2 with TRBJ2-2; possible D gene TRBD1, 6 bases. The CDR3 runs 16 residues. The V gene's germline CDR1 is SGHAT and CDR2 FQNNGV. The ends were cut back, 2 bases at V and 1 base at J, with 11 bases in the middle.